The clone carrying this T cell receptor beta chain showed up just a few times. What it binds is unknown. Trimming pared 7 bases from V and 3 bases from J, leaving 15 bases between. The length of the CDR3 is 14 residues. CDR1 is MNHNS, CDR2 SASEGT, per germline. The entry originates in a study of T-cell memory formation after mild COVID-19. The overall study: For the most part, TCR clusters were specific to one donor. Overall study results and limits: For contracting clones, CD4+ ones sat mainly in CM and EM, CD8+ in EMRA. Researchers found some responding clones in pre-infection memory, a sign that cross-reactive memory joined.

After 5'RACE with constant-segment primers, TCR alpha and TCR beta cDNA libraries carrying sample barcodes and UMIs were obtained. TCRdb re-analysed the 5' RACE reads in MiXCR, keeping a single row per CDR3 protein. The sample lists approximately 350,000 distinct CDR3 sequences; approximately 29% were seen once. V gene TRBV6-1 combines with J gene TRBJ1-1; D is unresolved. The clonotype comes from an adult woman who had mild COVID-19 (a few samples of this study predate the infection). Cell type and time point are not known. Sequencing was done on a sample of PBMCs or a T cell subset sorted from them (not recorded which). CDR3 amino acids: CASIRSRVDTEAFF. The CDR3 DNA is TGTGCCAGCATCAGGTCAAGGGTGGACACTGAAGCTTTCTTT.